This TCR beta chain was observed in a study of monozygotic twins with inflammatory bowel disease. One entry per CDR3 protein, without DNA, is what TCRdb gives after re-calling the 5' RACE reads. The sample features roughly 150,000 distinct CDR3 sequences, with 2% to 2.5% in its top ten. Phlebotomy per donor yielded a single 2.5 ml blood sample. Isolation of total RNA was performed on whole blood, with no prior T cell sorting. The CDR3 is 14 residues long. CDR1 and CDR2 (germline): SGHRS, YFSETQ. This sequence joins TRBV5-1 and TRBJ2-1; TCRdb gives TRBD2 as the D gene, but with no DNA this cannot be confirmed. This clonotype originated in a human donor with ulcerative colitis or Crohn's disease, or a healthy co-twin of an affected twin (not recorded which). What was sequenced was blood. The chain's CDR3 is CASSRTSGTNEQFF.